This TCR beta chain emerged from a study of cytomegalovirus exposure and HLA in healthy donors. Concerning this clone itself: Its antigen is still unknown. The same CDR3 arises from other DNA sequences in this sample as well.

General study points: In the analysis, some V segments, TRBV6-2 and TRBV6-3 included, were excluded as indistinguishable. A few chains linked to CMV were shown in vitro to be specific for CMV antigens.

The PCR had 60 Vbeta and 13 Jbeta primers. Only in-frame clones appear in the TCRdb table, and some are missing; sequencing was by immunoSEQ multiplex PCR. The sample gives some 100,000 clones, around three quarters of which show up once; approximately 4% is in the top ten. The CDR3 runs to 14 residues. Germline V lookup: CDR1 SGHRS, CDR2 YFSETQ. The V end lost 0 bases, the J end lost 3 bases, and 10 bases lay between the germline ends. This chain uses TRBV5-1 with TRBJ2-7; D possibly corresponds to TRBD1 (6 bases). Sequenced input: PBMCs. This TCR was sampled from a man aged 35 to 55 in good health and CMV-seronegative. The CDR3 sequence is CASSLGGGSYEQYF. The CDR3 bases are TGCGCCAGCAGCTTGGGTGGGGGCAGCTACGAGCAGTACTTC.